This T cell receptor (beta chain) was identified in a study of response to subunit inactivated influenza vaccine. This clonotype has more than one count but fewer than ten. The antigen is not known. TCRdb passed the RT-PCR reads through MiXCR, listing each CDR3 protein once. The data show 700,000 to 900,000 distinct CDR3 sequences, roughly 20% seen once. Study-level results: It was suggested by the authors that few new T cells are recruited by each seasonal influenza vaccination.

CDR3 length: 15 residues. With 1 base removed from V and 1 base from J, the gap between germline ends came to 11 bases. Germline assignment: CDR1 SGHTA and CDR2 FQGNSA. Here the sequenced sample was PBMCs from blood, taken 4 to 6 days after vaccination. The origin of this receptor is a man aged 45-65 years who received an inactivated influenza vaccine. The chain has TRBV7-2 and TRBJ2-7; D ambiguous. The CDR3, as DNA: TGTGCCAGCAGCTTAGATCGCCACGGATCCTACGAGCAGTACTTC. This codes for CASSLDRHGSYEQYF.